This section outlines one TCR beta chain sequence together with its context. Its matching antigen is unknown. These data are taken from a study of beta chain features in type 1 diabetes. A sort by CD45RO/CCR7/CD25/CD127/CD95/CD27 yielded CD4+ naive, central memory, regulatory and stem cell-like memory cells. Whole-study results and caveats: In patients and controls equally, PCR might favor templates that are shorter. In cDNA sequencing, cells with high TCR expression could be over-represented. Moderate yet significant TCRB CDR3 shortening was seen in Type 1 diabetes patients in all four CD4+ subsets.

The CDR3 consists of 15 residues. Germline lookup yields CDR1 SEHNR and CDR2 FQNEAQ (reference sequence). The V and J ends lost 4 bases and 9 bases, in that order; junction bases with no gene match: 6. Expressed TCRB transcripts were sequenced because the entire RNA isolate underwent reverse transcription. Naive, central memory and regulatory T cell samples averaged roughly 4 million reads. TCRdb keeps only in-frame clones here, not all; method: immunoSEQ multiplex PCR. The sample lists hundreds of thousands of clones, about 14% occurring once. The chain carries TRBV7-9 and TRBJ2-1, with TRBD2 matching over 13 bases. The sequencing input was naive CD4+ T cells from blood. The clonotype comes from a man between 18 and 29 years old with type 1 diabetes. The CDR3 reads CASSSGLAGEPEQFF. The CDR3 DNA sequence: TGTGCCAGCAGCTCAGGACTAGCGGGAGAACCTGAGCAGTTCTTC.